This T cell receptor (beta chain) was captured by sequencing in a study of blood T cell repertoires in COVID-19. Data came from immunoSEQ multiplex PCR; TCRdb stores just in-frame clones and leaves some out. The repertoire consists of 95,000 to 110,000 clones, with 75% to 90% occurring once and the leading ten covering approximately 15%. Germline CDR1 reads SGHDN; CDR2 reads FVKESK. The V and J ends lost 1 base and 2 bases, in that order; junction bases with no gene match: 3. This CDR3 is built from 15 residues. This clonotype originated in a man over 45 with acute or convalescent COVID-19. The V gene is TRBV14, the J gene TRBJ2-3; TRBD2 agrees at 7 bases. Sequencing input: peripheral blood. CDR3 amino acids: CASSQVGTTTDTQYF. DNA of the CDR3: TGTGCCAGCAGCCAAGTCGGGACTACCACAGATACGCAGTATTTT.